These 9 T cell receptor beta chains share one sample of origin, sequenced in a study of regulatory T cells in long-lasting Graves disease. Time point specified: persistent/refractory GD, antithyroid drugs over 5 years with positive TRAb. From PBMCs, RNA was extracted and then used to make the TCR library. Arm-PCR with iRepertoire HTBI primers amplified the CDR3 regions for these TCR beta libraries. In TCRdb, the multiplex PCR reads were re-called with MiXCR into one record per CDR3 protein. Of approximately 500,000 distinct CDR3 sequences in the sample, about a fifth were seen once. The sequencing here drew on peripheral blood mononuclear cells (PBMCs), taken when the disease was refractory, from a patient treated with antithyroid drugs. The receptor set was obtained from a female donor with Graves disease.

This clonotype has ten or more counts. V is TRBV28 and J is TRBJ2-7, with TRBD2 matching over 8 bases. The length of the CDR3 is 14 residues. Germline assignment: CDR1 MDHEN and CDR2 SYDVKM. V lost 6 bases and J lost 1; bases outside the gene matches: 5. The CDR3 nucleotides read TGTGCCAGCAGAAGAGCGGGAGCGTCCTACGAGCAGTACTTC. Its protein is CASRRAGASYEQYF.

This rearrangement joins TRBV29-1 to TRBJ1-2, with D hard to call. From germline, CDR1 is SQVTM and CDR2 ANQGSEA. This CDR3 is built from 11 residues. With 7 bases removed from V and 8 bases from J, the gap between germline ends came to 14 bases. The CDR3 loop reads CSAEESGGYTF. The CDR3 DNA reads as TGCAGCGCCGAGGAGTCAGGCGGCTACACCTTC.

The V call is TRBV4-1, the J call TRBJ2-7; tentative D call: TRBD2 (6 bases). In germline, CDR1 is MGHRA, CDR2 YSYEKL. This CDR3 has 14 residues. V was clipped by 5 bases and J by 7 bases, with 18 bases between them. CDR3 sequence: CASSSGRGYGEQYF. The CDR3 coding sequence is TGCGCCAGCAGCTCCGGACGGGGGTATGGAGAGCAGTACTTC.

Ten or more counts support this clonotype. The V gene is TRBV20-1, the J gene TRBJ2-5; perhaps TRBD1 as D (6 bases). Trimming took 5 bases from V and 1 from J, leaving 14 bases between them. Per the germline V gene, CDR1 is DFQATT and CDR2 is SNEGSKA (reference sequence). This CDR3 spans 14 amino acids. As DNA, the CDR3 is TGCAGTGCTTCTCATCAGGGGAGCCAAGAGACCCAGTACTTC. Amino acid sequence: CSASHQGSQETQYF.

At least ten counts were recorded for this clonotype. This sequence joins TRBV19 and TRBJ1-5; no clear D gene. Between the trimmed V and J ends, which lost 7 bases and 7 bases, there was a span of 17 bases. The V gene's germline CDR1 is LNHDA and CDR2 SQIVND (reference sequence). This CDR3 region has 14 residues. DNA for the CDR3: TGTGCCAGTACTCAAACAGCTCTCGGCCAGCCCCAGCATTTT. This codes for CASTQTALGQPQHF.

Concerning this clonotype: An end of the junction differs from the germline gene, which may be a read error. The genes are TRBV6-1 and TRBJ1-4, with 8 bases lining up with TRBD1. CDR1 is MNHNS, CDR2 SASEGT, per germline. The CDR3 runs 14 residues. Here the CDR3 reads CAGRPKVTGDRLFF. The CDR3 DNA follows: TGTGCCGGCAGGCCGAAAGTGACAGGGGACAGACTGTTTTTT.

V is TRBV5-6 and J is TRBJ2-2; D is perhaps TRBD1 (6 bases). CDR1 and CDR2 from the germline V gene are SGHDT and YYEEEE. CDR3 length equals 15 residues. V was clipped by 4 bases and J by 8 bases, with 18 bases between them. CDR3 in DNA: TGTGCCAGCAGCAACCGGGACAACGAAGTGGGGGAGCTGTTTTTT. Amino acid sequence: CASSNRDNEVGELFF.

This clonotype was recorded at least ten times. J is TRBJ1-5 and V is TRBV28; weak D call: TRBD1 (6 bases). The length of the CDR3 is 14 residues. CDR1 and CDR2 (germline): MDHEN, SYDVKM. V lost 0 bases, J lost 6 bases, and 9 bases lay in between. The CDR3 region has the DNA TGTGCCAGCAGTTTATGGGGGGGCGTTCAGCCCCAGCATTTT. Translation gives CASSLWGGVQPQHF.

As regards this clonotype: The junction departs from the called germline gene at one end, perhaps through a read error. The J gene is TRBJ2-6, the V gene TRBV12-3 or TRBV12-4; tentatively, D is TRBD1 (5 bases). CDR3 length: 14 residues. The CDR3 DNA sequence: TGTGCCAGCAGTTCCCGTAGTGGGGCCGACGTCCTGACTTTC. This gives the protein CASSSRSGADVLTF.